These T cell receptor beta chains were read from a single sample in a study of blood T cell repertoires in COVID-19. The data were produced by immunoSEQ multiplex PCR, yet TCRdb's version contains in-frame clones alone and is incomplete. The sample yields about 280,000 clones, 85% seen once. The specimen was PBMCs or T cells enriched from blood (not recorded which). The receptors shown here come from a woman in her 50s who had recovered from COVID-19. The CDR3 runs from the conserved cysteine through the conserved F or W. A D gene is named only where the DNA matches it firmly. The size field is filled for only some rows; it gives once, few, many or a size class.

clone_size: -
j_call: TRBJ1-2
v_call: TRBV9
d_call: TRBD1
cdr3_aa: CASSGGQTFNYGYTF
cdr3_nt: TGTGCCAGCAGCGGGGGACAGACATTTAACTATGGCTACACCTTC

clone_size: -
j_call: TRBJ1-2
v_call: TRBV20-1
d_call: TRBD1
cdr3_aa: CSARQGGGYTF
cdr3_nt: TGCAGTGCTAGACAGGGGGGCGGCTACACCTTC

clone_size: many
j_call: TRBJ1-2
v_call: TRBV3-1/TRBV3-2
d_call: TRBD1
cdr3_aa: CASSQDGTARGYTF
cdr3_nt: TGTGCCAGCAGCCAAGACGGGACAGCGCGGGGCTACACCTTC

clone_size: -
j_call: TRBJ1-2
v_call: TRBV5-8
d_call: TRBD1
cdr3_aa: CASSSADRDYGYTF
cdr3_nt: TGTGCCAGCAGCTCAGCGGACAGGGACTATGGCTACACCTTC

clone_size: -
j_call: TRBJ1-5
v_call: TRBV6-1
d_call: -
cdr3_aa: CASSEGLFRGNQPQHF
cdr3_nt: TGTGCCAGCAGTGAAGGATTATTCCGGGGGAATCAGCCCCAGCATTTT

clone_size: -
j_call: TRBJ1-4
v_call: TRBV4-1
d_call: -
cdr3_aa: CASSPGGWSNEKLFF
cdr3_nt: TGCGCCAGCAGCCCGGGGGGGTGGAGTAATGAAAAACTGTTTTTT

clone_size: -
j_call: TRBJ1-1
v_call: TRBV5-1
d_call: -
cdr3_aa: CASSFGGGRNTEAFF
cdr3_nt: TGCGCCAGCAGCTTCGGCGGGGGGCGGAACACTGAAGCTTTCTTT

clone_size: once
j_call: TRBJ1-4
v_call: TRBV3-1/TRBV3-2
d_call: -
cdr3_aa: CASRKEEKLFF
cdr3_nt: TGTGCCAGCAGGAAAGAGGAAAAACTGTTTTTT

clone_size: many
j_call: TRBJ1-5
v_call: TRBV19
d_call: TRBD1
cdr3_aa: CASMGQGNQPQHF
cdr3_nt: TGTGCCAGTATGGGACAGGGGAATCAGCCCCAGCATTTT

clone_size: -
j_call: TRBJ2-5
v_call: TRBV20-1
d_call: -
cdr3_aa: CSASRGAYGVRETQYF
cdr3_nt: TGCAGTGCTAGTCGGGGGGCTTATGGGGTACGAGAGACCCAGTACTTC

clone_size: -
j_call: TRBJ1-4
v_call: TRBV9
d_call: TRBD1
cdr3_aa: CASSAGTGGSEKLFF
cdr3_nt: TGTGCCAGCAGCGCCGGGACAGGGGGTTCGGAAAAACTGTTTTTT

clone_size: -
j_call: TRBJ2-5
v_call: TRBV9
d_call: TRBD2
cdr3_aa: CASSIGLAGDRETQYF
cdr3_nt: TGTGCCAGCAGCATCGGACTAGCGGGGGATCGAGAGACCCAGTACTTC

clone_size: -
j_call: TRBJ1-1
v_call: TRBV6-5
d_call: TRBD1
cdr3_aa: CASSYLVVQGATEAFF
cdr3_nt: TGTGCCAGCAGTTACCTCGTGGTCCAGGGGGCTACTGAAGCTTTCTTT

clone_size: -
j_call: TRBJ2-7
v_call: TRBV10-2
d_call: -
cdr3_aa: CASSESGYEQYF
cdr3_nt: TGCGCCAGCAGTGAGTCCGGTTACGAGCAGTACTTC

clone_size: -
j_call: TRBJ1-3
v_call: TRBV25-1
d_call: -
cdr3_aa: CASSDGGGGNTIYF
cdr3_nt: TGTGCCAGCAGTGACGGGGGTGGGGGAAACACCATATATTTT

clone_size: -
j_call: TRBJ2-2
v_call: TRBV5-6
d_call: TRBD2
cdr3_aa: CASSPGLAGGRSAGELFF
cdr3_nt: TGTGCCAGCAGCCCGGGACTAGCGGGGGGGCGATCGGCCGGGGAGCTGTTTTTT

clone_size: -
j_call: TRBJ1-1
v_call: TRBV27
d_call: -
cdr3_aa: CASSLNRYTEAFF
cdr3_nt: TGTGCCAGCAGTTTAAACAGATACACTGAAGCTTTCTTT

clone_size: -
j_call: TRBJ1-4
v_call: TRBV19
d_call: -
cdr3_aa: CASSPAGIFNEKLFF
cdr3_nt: TGTGCCAGTAGCCCCGCCGGGATATTTAATGAAAAACTGTTTTTT

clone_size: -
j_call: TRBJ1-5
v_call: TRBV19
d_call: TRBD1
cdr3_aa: CASSMYPGTVNQPQHF
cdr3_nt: TGTGCCAGTAGTATGTACCCCGGGACAGTCAATCAGCCCCAGCATTTT

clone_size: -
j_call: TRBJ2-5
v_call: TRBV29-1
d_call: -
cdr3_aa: CSVSDWAGETQYF
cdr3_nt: TGCAGCGTGAGTGACTGGGCGGGAGAGACCCAGTACTTC

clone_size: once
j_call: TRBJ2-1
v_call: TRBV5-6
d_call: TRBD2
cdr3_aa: CASGPQVAGAYNEQFF
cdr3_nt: TGTGCCAGCGGCCCACAAGTAGCGGGAGCCTACAATGAGCAGTTCTTC

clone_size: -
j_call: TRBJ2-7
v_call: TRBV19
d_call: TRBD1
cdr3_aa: CASSTGGISYEQYF
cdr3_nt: TGTGCCAGTAGTACAGGGGGAATCTCCTACGAGCAGTACTTC

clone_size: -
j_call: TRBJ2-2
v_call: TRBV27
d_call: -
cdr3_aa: CASSFRGRNTGELFF
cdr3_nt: TGTGCCAGCAGTTTCAGGGGAAGGAACACCGGGGAGCTGTTTTTT

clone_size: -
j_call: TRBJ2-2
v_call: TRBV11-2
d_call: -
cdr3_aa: CASSSQGPGELFF
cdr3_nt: TGTGCCAGCAGCTCACAGGGCCCCGGGGAGCTGTTTTTT

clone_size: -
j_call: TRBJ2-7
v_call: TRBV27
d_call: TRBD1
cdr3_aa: CASIDATGIGEQYF
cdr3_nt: TGTGCCAGCATTGACGCGACAGGGATAGGCGAGCAGTACTTC

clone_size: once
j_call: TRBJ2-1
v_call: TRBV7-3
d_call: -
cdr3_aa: CASSLSRVGIDEQFF
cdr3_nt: TGTGCCAGCAGCTTAAGCAGGGTAGGAATCGATGAGCAGTTCTTC

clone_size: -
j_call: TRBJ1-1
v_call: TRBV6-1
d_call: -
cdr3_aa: CASSESAGTITEAFF
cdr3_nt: TGTGCCAGCAGTGAATCGGCAGGAACGATCACTGAAGCTTTCTTT

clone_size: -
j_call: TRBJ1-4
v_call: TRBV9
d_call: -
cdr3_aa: CASSTGQTANEKLFF
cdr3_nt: TGTGCCAGCAGCACAGGACAGACTGCTAATGAAAAACTGTTTTTT

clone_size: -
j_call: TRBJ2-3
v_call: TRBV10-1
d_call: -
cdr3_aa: CASSEQGMGTDTQYF
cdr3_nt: TGCGCCAGCAGTGAGCAGGGGATGGGAACAGATACGCAGTATTTT

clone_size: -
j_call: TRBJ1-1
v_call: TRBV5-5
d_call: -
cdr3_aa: CASSRLLTGNTEAFF
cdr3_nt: TGTGCCAGCAGCCGTCTTTTAACGGGGAACACTGAAGCTTTCTTT

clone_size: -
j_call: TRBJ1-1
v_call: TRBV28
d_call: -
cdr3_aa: CASLSGDYTEAFF
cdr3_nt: TGTGCCAGCCTCTCGGGGGATTACACTGAAGCTTTCTTT

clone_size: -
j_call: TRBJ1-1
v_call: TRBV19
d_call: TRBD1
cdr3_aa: CASSAGGGGTEAFF
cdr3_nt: TGTGCCAGTAGTGCAGGGGGCGGCGGCACTGAAGCTTTCTTT

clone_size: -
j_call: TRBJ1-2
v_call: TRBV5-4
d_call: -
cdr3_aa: CASSFKGVEGYTF
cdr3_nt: TGTGCCAGCAGCTTTAAGGGGGTCGAGGGCTACACCTTC

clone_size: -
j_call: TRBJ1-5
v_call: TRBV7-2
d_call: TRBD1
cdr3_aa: CASSLITGGGNQPQHF
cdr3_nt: TGTGCCAGCAGCCTAATTACAGGGGGCGGCAATCAGCCCCAGCATTTT